This TCR beta chain was sequenced during a study of radiation and T cells in renal cell carcinoma. As for the study in general: Nephrectomy followed 15 Gy stereotactic body radiation by 4 weeks. The study's findings and limits: From baseline, blood top tumor clonotypes peaked at 2 weeks post-radiation.

Time point denoted: blood 2 weeks post-SBRT. Specified treatment: 15 Gy SBRT to primary tumor, nephrectomy 4 weeks later. After SBRT, blood was collected at 2 and 4 weeks, plus baseline. Details on this clone: Its antigen remains unidentified.

Produced via immunoSEQ multiplex PCR; TCRdb's table is partial and in-frame only. Of 120,000 or so clones listed, about 81% were seen once; the top ten hold approximately 5%. This specimen was blood, taken from a patient whose treatment included radiotherapy and nephrectomy. The TCR sequence derives from a man aged 45-65 years with renal cell carcinoma.

The CDR3 nucleotides are TGTGCCAGCAGTTACAACTATGGCTACACCTTC. Its translation: CASSYNYGYTF. This sequence joins TRBV28 and TRBJ1-2; D is unclear. The germline gives CDR1 MDHEN, CDR2 SYDVKM. There are 11 residues in the CDR3. V gave up 4 bases and J gave up 2 bases, with 2 bases separating them.